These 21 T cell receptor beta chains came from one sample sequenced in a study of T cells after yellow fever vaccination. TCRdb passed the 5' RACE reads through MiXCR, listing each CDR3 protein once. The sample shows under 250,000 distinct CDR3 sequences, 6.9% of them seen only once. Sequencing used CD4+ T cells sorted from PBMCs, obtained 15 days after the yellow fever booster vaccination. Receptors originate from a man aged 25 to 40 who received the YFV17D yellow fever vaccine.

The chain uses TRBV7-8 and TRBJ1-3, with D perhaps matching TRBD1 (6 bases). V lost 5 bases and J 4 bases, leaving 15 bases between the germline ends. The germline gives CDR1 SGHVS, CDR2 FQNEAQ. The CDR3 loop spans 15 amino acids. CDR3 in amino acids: CASSNSRGSGNTIYF. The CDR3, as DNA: TGTGCCAGCAGCAACTCCAGGGGTTCGGGAAACACCATATATTTT.

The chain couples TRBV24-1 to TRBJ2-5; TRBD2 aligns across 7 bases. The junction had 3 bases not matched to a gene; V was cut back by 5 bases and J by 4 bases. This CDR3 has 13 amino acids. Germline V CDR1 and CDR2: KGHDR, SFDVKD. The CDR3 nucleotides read TGTGCCACCAGTGCAGCGGGGCGAGAGACCCAGTACTTC. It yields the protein CATSAAGRETQYF.

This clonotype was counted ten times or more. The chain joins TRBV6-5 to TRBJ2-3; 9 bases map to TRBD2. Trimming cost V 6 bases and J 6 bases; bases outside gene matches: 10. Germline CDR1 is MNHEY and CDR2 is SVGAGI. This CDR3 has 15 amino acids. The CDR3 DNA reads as TGTGCCAGCAGACCGCCTGGGACTAGCAGGGATACGCAGTATTTT. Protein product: CASRPPGTSRDTQYF.

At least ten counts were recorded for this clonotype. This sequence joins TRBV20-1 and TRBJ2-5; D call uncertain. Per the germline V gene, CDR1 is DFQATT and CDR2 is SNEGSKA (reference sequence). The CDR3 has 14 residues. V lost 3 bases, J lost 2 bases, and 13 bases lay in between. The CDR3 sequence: CSARDAVVQETQYF. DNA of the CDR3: TGCAGTGCTAGGGACGCTGTTGTTCAAGAGACCCAGTACTTC.

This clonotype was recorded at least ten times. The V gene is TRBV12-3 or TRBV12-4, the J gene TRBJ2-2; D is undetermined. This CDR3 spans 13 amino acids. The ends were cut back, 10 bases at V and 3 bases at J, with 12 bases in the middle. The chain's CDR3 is CAIRRAYTGELFF. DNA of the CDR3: TGTGCCATACGTAGGGCCTACACCGGGGAGCTGTTTTTT.

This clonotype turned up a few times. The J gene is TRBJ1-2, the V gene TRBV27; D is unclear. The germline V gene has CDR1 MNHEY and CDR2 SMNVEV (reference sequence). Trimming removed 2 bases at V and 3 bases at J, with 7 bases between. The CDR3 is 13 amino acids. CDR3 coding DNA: TGTGCCAGCAGTTTAACACAGTACTATGGCTACACCTTC. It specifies CASSLTQYYGYTF.

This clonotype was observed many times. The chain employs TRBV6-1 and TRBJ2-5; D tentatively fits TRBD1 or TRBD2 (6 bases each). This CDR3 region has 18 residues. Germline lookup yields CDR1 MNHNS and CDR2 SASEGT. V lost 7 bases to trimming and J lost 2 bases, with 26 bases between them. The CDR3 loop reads CASTKAVAGRGGQETQYF. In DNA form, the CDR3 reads TGTGCCAGCACCAAAGCCGTGGCAGGGAGAGGGGGGCAAGAGACCCAGTACTTC.

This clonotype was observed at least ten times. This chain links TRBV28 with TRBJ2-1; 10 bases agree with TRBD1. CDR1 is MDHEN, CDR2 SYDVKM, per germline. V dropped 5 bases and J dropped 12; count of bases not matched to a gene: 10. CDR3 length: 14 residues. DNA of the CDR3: TGTGCCAGCAGTCCCCCGCTGACAGGGGGCCGGCAGTTCTTC. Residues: CASSPPLTGGRQFF.

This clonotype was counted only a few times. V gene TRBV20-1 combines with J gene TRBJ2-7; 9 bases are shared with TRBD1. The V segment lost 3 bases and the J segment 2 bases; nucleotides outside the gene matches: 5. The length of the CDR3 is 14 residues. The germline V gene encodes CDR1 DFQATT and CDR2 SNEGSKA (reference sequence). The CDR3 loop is CSASVTGGTYEQYF. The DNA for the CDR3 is TGCAGTGCTAGCGTGACAGGGGGGACCTACGAGCAGTACTTC.

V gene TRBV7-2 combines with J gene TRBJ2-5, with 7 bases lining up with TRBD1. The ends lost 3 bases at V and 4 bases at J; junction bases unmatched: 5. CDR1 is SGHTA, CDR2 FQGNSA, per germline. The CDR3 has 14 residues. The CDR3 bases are TGTGCCAGCAGCTTTCAGACAGGGAGAGAGACCCAGTACTTC. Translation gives CASSFQTGRETQYF.

The CDR3 DNA is TGTGCCAGCCAAGAGGGGCCCGTCTCCTACGAGCAGTACTTC. Amino acid sequence: CASQEGPVSYEQYF. The rearrangement uses TRBV7-2 and TRBJ2-7; D might be TRBD1 or TRBD2, each matching 5 bases. V was trimmed by 8 bases and J by 0 bases, leaving 14 bases between them. The CDR3 has 14 amino acids. CDR1 is SGHTA, CDR2 FQGNSA, per germline.

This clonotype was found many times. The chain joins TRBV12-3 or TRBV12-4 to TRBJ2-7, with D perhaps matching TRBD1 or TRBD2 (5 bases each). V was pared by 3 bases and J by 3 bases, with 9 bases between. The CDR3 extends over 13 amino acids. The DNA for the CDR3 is TGTGCCAGCAGTTTGGGGACGCACTACGAGCAGTACTTC. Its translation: CASSLGTHYEQYF.

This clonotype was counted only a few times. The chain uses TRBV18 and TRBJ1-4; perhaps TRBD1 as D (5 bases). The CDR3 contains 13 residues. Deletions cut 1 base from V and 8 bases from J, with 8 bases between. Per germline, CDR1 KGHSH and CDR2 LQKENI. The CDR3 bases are TGTGCCAGCTCACCACGCAGGGAAGAAAAACTGTTTTTT. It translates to CASSPRREEKLFF.

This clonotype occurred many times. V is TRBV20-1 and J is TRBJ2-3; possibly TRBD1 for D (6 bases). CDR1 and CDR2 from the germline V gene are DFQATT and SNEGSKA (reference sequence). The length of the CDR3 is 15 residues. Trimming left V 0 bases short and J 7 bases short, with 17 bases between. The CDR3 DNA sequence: TGCAGTGCTAGAGATTTGGCTCTGGGGGCATATACGCAGTATTTT. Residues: CSARDLALGAYTQYF.

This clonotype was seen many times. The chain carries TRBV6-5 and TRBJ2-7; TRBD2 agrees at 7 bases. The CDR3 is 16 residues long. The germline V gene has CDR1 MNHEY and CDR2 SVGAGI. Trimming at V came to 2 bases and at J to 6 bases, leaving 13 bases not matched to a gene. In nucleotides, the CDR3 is TGTGCCAGCAGTTACCGCCAAACTAGTCGCGGGAGCGAGCAGTACTTC. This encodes CASSYRQTSRGSEQYF.

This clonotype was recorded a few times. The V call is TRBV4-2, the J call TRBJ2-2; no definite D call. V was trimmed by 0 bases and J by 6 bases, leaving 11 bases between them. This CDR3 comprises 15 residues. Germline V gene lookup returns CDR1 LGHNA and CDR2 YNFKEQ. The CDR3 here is CASSQEALNAGELFF. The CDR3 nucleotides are TGTGCCAGCAGCCAAGAGGCCCTAAACGCCGGGGAGCTGTTTTTT.

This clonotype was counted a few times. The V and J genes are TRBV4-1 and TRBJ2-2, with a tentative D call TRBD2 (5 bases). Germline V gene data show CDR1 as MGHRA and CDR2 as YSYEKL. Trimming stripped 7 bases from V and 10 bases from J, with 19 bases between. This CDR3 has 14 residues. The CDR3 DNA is TGCGCCAGCACCACGGAGACCGGGGATTTGGAGCTGTTTTTT. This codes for CASTTETGDLELFF.

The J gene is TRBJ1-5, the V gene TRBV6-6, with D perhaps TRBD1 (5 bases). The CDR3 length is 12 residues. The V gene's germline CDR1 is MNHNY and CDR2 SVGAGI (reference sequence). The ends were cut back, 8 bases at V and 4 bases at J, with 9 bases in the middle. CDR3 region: CASGDGNQPQHF. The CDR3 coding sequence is TGTGCCAGCGGGGACGGGAATCAGCCCCAGCATTTT.

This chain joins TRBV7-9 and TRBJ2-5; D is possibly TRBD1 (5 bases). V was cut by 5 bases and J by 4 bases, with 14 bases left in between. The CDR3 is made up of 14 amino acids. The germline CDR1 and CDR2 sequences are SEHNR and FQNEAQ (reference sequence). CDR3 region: CASSNIYRRETQYF. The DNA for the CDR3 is TGTGCCAGCAGCAACATCTACAGGAGAGAGACCCAGTACTTC.

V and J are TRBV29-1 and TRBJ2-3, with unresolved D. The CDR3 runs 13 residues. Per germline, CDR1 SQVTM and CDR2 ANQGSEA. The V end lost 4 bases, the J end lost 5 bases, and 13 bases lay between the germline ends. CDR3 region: CSVAFSTGDTQYF. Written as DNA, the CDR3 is TGCAGCGTTGCATTTTCAACCGGAGATACGCAGTATTTT.

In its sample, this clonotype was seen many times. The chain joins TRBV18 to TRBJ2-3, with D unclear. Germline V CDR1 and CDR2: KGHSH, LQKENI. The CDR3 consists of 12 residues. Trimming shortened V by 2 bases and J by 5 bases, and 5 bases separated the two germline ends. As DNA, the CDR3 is TGTGCCAGCTCACCATCGGGAGATACGCAGTATTTT. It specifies CASSPSGDTQYF.